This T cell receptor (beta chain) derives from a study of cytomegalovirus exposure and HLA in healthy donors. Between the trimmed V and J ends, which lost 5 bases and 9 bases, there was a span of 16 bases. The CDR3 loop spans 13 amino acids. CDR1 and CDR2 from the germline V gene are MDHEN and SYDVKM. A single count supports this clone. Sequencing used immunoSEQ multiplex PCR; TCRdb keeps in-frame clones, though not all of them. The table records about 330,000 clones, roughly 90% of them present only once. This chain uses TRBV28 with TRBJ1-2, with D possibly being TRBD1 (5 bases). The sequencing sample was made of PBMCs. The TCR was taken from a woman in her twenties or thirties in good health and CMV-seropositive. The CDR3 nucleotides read TGTGCCAGCAGTCCAATTGGGGACGGGAGCTACACCTTC. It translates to CASSPIGDGSYTF.